This T cell receptor (beta chain) was obtained from a study of T cells in Graves' hyperthyroidism and ophthalmopathy. Study-level background: It was at initial diagnosis, before any treatment, that peripheral blood was collected. Findings and limits, study-wide: A model of 13 V-J features distinguished ophthalmopathy from stable hyperthyroidism.

Template material for amplifying TCR beta CDR3 regions consisted of RNA transcripts. First-round RT-PCR targeting the TCR CDR3 was performed with the HTBI primer set. TCRdb independently ran MiXCR on the multiplex PCR reads; one entry per CDR3 protein. The repertoire holds 350,000 or so distinct CDR3 sequences, with 21% as singletons. This clonotype was recorded many times. Antigen specificity is unknown. No ophthalmopathy progression within 18 months constituted stable Graves' hyperthyroidism. A patient was excluded if there was uncontrolled infection, other autoimmune disease, pregnancy or lactation. Sequencing used blood. The receptor was isolated from a woman between 45 and 60 years old with Graves' hyperthyroidism.

The CDR3 is CASEMGLAYNEQFF. Here the CDR3 DNA reads TGTGCCAGCGAAATGGGACTAGCGTACAATGAGCAGTTCTTC. V and J are TRBV2 and TRBJ2-1; 10 nucleotides match TRBD2. This CDR3 has 14 amino acids. Germline values: CDR1 SNHLY, CDR2 FYNNEI. With 8 bases clipped from V and 4 bases from J, the junction kept 5 bases outside the gene matches.